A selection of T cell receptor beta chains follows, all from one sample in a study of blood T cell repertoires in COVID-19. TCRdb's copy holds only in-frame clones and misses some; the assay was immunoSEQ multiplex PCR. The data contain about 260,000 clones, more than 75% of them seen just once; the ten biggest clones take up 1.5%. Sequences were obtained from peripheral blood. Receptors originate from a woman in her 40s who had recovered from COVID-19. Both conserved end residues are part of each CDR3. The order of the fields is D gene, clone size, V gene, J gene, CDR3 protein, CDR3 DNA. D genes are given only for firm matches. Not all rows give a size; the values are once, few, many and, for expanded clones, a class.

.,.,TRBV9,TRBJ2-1,CASSVGQYSYNEQFF,TGTGCCAGCAGCGTAGGGCAGTACTCCTACAATGAGCAGTTCTTC
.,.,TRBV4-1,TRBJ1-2,CASSQYGQTYGYTF,TGCGCCAGCAGCCAGTACGGACAGACCTATGGCTACACCTTC
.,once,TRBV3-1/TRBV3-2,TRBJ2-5,CASSPYQETQYF,TGTGCCAGCAGCCCTTACCAAGAGACCCAGTACTTC
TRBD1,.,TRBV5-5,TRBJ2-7,CASSLGDRVFYEQYF,TGTGCCAGCAGCTTGGGGGACAGGGTTTTCTACGAGCAGTACTTC
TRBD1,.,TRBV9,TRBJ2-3,CASSAKDRGRIDTQYF,TGTGCCAGCAGCGCGAAAGACAGGGGGCGCATAGATACGCAGTATTTT
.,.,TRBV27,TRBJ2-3,CASRARGGHTDTQYF,TGTGCCAGCAGGGCGAGGGGGGGCCACACAGATACGCAGTATTTT
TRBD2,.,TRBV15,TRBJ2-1,CATSRDLAGALYNEQFF,TGTGCCACCAGCAGAGACCTAGCGGGGGCCCTCTACAATGAGCAGTTCTTC
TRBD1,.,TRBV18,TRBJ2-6,CASSPVGVTGGSGANVLTF,TGTGCCAGCTCACCGGTCGGAGTTACAGGGGGTTCGGGGGCCAACGTCCTGACTTTC
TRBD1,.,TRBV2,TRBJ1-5,CASSYFPTGEIQPQHF,TGTGCCAGCAGCTATTTCCCAACAGGGGAGATCCAGCCCCAGCATTTT
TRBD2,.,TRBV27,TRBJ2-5,CASSLVAGGPWETQYF,TGTGCCAGCAGTTTGGTAGCGGGGGGGCCCTGGGAGACCCAGTACTTC
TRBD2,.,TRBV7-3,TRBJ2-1,CASSLIGLAPRDEQFF,TGTGCCAGCAGCTTAATTGGACTAGCGCCCCGGGATGAGCAGTTCTTC
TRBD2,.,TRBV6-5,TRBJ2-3,CASSYSAGGAGDTQYF,TGTGCCAGCAGTTACTCGGCCGGGGGGGCCGGGGATACGCAGTATTTT
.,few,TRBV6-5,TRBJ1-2,CASIGGGDYGYTF,TGTGCCAGCATCGGGGGAGGGGACTATGGCTACACCTTC
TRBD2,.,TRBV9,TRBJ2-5,CASSRLAGGVETQYF,TGTGCCAGCAGTAGACTAGCGGGGGGTGTCGAGACCCAGTACTTC
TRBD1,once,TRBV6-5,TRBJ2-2,CASSYEGAGTGELFF,TGTGCCAGCAGTTACGAGGGGGCTGGGACCGGGGAGCTGTTTTTT
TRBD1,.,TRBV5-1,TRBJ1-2,CASSLDRGTGGLYGYTF,TGCGCCAGCAGCTTGGATCGGGGGACAGGGGGTCTTTATGGCTACACCTTC
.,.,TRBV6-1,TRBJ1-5,CASSEAWGGDQPQHF,TGTGCCAGCAGTGAAGCATGGGGAGGTGATCAGCCCCAGCATTTT
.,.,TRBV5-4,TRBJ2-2,CASGGANGELFF,TGTGCCAGCGGGGGGGCGAACGGGGAGCTGTTTTTT
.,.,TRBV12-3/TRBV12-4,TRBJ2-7,CASSLRGMGEQYF,TGTGCCAGCAGTTTGCGAGGTATGGGCGAGCAGTACTTC
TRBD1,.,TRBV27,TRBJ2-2,CASSLSYSGTGNTGELFF,TGTGCCAGCAGTTTATCCTACTCCGGGACAGGGAACACCGGGGAGCTGTTTTTT
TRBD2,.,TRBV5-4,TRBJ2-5,CASSFPGREETQYF,TGTGCCAGCAGCTTCCCAGGGAGGGAAGAGACCCAGTACTTC
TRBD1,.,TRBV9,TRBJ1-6,CASSAGQGDSPLHF,TGTGCCAGCAGCGCGGGACAGGGGGATTCACCCCTCCACTTT
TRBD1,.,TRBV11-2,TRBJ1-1,CASSRRTGGGPEAFF,TGTGCCAGCAGTCGCCGGACAGGGGGGGGACCTGAAGCTTTCTTT
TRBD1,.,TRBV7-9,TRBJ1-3,CASSSWTGGDGNTIYF,TGTGCCAGCAGCTCCTGGACAGGGGGAGATGGAAACACCATATATTTT
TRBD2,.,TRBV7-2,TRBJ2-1,CASSRGRGGYNEQFF,TGTGCCAGCAGCCGCGGGCGGGGGGGATACAATGAGCAGTTCTTC
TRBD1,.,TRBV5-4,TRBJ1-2,CASSRQGAGYGYTF,TGTGCCAGCAGCAGGCAGGGGGCAGGGTATGGCTACACCTTC
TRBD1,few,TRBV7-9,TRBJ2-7,CASSSKTGSLYEQYF,TGTGCCAGCAGCTCAAAGACAGGGTCCTTGTACGAGCAGTACTTC
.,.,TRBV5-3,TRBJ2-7,CARSSSAEGLPYEQYF,TGTGCCAGAAGCTCGTCTGCCGAGGGACTTCCCTACGAGCAGTACTTC
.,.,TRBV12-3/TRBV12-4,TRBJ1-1,CASSLFHNTEAFF,TGTGCCAGCAGTTTGTTCCATAACACTGAAGCTTTCTTT
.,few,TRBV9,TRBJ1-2,CASSVLSANYGYTF,TGTGCCAGCAGCGTATTATCCGCTAACTATGGCTACACCTTC
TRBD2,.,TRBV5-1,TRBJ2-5,CASSLRLLAGRVQETQYF,TGCGCCAGCAGCTTGAGACTACTAGCGGGGAGAGTACAAGAGACCCAGTACTTC
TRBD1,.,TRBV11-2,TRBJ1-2,CASSLGQGAGVDGYTF,TGTGCCAGCAGCTTAGGACAGGGGGCGGGAGTCGATGGCTACACCTTC
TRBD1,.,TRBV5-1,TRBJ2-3,CASSLVPTGSTDTQYF,TGCGCCAGCAGCTTGGTCCCGACAGGGAGCACAGATACGCAGTATTTT
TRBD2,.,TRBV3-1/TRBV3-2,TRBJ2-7,CASSHRGGFEQYF,TGTGCCAGCAGCCATCGGGGGGGTTTCGAGCAGTACTTC
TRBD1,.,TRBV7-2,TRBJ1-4,CASSPGTGREKLFF,TGTGCCAGCAGCCCCGGGACAGGGAGGGAAAAACTGTTTTTT
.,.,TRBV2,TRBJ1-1,CASSEGLGRGDTEAFF,TGTGCCAGCAGTGAAGGGTTGGGCAGGGGTGACACTGAAGCTTTCTTT
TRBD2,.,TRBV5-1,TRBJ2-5,CASSFGLAGQEAQYF,TGCGCCAGCAGCTTCGGACTAGCGGGCCAAGAGGCCCAGTACTTC
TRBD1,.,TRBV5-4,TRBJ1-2,CASRSGQGAYGYTF,TGTGCCAGCAGATCCGGACAGGGGGCCTATGGCTACACCTTC